This TCR beta chain is drawn from a study of immune heterogeneity within non-small cell lung tumors. In its sample, this clonotype was seen a few times. The template for each sample was 450 to 750 ng of genomic DNA, which had been extracted from bulk tumor tissue. Biopsies, several per primary tumor and spaced far apart, were collected during surgery. Patients underwent curative surgery for untreated, newly diagnosed non-small cell lung cancer. Amplifying TCR beta CDR3 involved multiplex PCR carried out with 32 V and 13 J primers. One entry per CDR3 protein, called by TCRdb with MiXCR from the multiplex PCR reads. This sample has 10,000 or so distinct CDR3 sequences, with less than 20% found just once. V lost 6 bases to trimming and J lost 4 bases; unmatched junction nucleotides: 5. The germline V gene has CDR1 SGHAT and CDR2 FQDESV (reference sequence). The CDR3 covers 15 residues.

The sequenced sample consisted of lung tumor tissue. This TCR was recovered from a man in his forties or fifties with non-small cell lung cancer. The chain has TRBV11-1 and TRBJ2-1; 11 bases match TRBD2. The CDR3 reads CASSISGGAYNEQFF. The DNA for the CDR3 is TGTGCCAGCAGTATTAGCGGGGGGGCGTACAATGAGCAGTTCTTC.